This is a list of T cell receptor beta chains from one sample in a study of T cells after yellow fever vaccination. Each CDR3 protein gets one entry after TCRdb re-called the 5' RACE reads with MiXCR. The sample shows about 320,000 distinct CDR3 sequences, around 4.3% of them seen only once. Specimen: PBMCs, collected 15 days after the yellow fever booster vaccination. The receptors stem from a man aged 18 to 29 who received the YFV17D yellow fever vaccine. CDR3s include the opening cysteine and the closing phenylalanine or tryptophan. Each record gives: clone size, D gene, J gene, V gene, CDR3 length, CDR3 protein, CDR3 DNA. A D gene is named only where the DNA matches it firmly. Where a row states a size, it is once, few, many or the class of an expanded clone; other rows omit it.

clone size: many
D gene: -
J gene: TRBJ2-5
V gene: TRBV7-2
CDR3 length: 14
CDR3 protein: CASSLDVVPETQYF
CDR3 DNA: TGTGCCAGCAGCTTAGATGTAGTCCCGGAGACCCAGTACTTC

clone size: many
D gene: -
J gene: TRBJ2-1
V gene: TRBV4-1
CDR3 length: 14
CDR3 protein: CASSQAGLYNEQFF
CDR3 DNA: TGCGCCAGCAGCCAGGCGGGACTCTACAATGAGCAGTTCTTC

clone size: -
D gene: TRBD2
J gene: TRBJ2-1
V gene: TRBV7-2
CDR3 length: 16
CDR3 protein: CASSLGPRDSGGKQFF
CDR3 DNA: TGTGCCAGCAGCTTAGGTCCCCGGGATAGCGGGGGTAAGCAGTTCTTC

clone size: many
D gene: TRBD1
J gene: TRBJ2-5
V gene: TRBV7-2
CDR3 length: 13
CDR3 protein: CASRGQFQETQYF
CDR3 DNA: TGTGCCAGCAGGGGACAGTTCCAAGAGACCCAGTACTTC

clone size: many
D gene: -
J gene: TRBJ2-5
V gene: TRBV4-3
CDR3 length: 16
CDR3 protein: CASSLLPGDTKETQYF
CDR3 DNA: TGCGCCAGCAGCCTTCTCCCTGGGGACACGAAAGAGACCCAGTACTTC

clone size: many
D gene: -
J gene: TRBJ2-7
V gene: TRBV4-1
CDR3 length: 13
CDR3 protein: CASSQVGGLGQYF
CDR3 DNA: TGCGCCAGCAGCCAAGTGGGGGGGCTCGGGCAGTACTTC

clone size: many
D gene: TRBD1
J gene: TRBJ1-6
V gene: TRBV7-6
CDR3 length: 15
CDR3 protein: CASSLGDRANSPLHF
CDR3 DNA: TGTGCCAGCAGCTTAGGGGACAGGGCCAACTCACCCCTCCACTTT

clone size: -
D gene: -
J gene: TRBJ1-3
V gene: TRBV7-6
CDR3 length: 16
CDR3 protein: CASSPRPYGSGNTIYF
CDR3 DNA: TGTGCCAGCAGCCCGAGGCCCTACGGCTCTGGAAACACCATATATTTT

clone size: -
D gene: TRBD2
J gene: TRBJ2-5
V gene: TRBV2
CDR3 length: 18
CDR3 protein: CASSEALVVASGVKTQYF
CDR3 DNA: TGTGCCAGCAGTGAAGCATTAGTGGTGGCTAGCGGGGTGAAGACCCAGTACTTC

clone size: many
D gene: TRBD2
J gene: TRBJ2-1
V gene: TRBV6-2/TRBV6-3
CDR3 length: 16
CDR3 protein: CASSYERGERYNEQFF
CDR3 DNA: TGTGCCAGCAGTTACGAGCGGGGGGAACGGTACAATGAGCAGTTCTTC

clone size: many
D gene: TRBD1
J gene: TRBJ1-1
V gene: TRBV12-3/TRBV12-4
CDR3 length: 16
CDR3 protein: CASSTGTGTLNTEAFF
CDR3 DNA: TGTGCCAGCAGTACCGGGACAGGGACCTTGAACACTGAAGCTTTCTTT

clone size: -
D gene: TRBD1
J gene: TRBJ1-1
V gene: TRBV29-1
CDR3 length: 13
CDR3 protein: CSVGGTVNTEAFF
CDR3 DNA: TGCAGCGTGGGGGGGACAGTCAACACTGAAGCTTTCTTT

clone size: -
D gene: TRBD2
J gene: TRBJ2-1
V gene: TRBV20-1
CDR3 length: 16
CDR3 protein: CSARRLAGGRDNEQFF
CDR3 DNA: TGCAGTGCTAGGCGTCTAGCGGGGGGGCGGGACAATGAGCAGTTCTTC

clone size: many
D gene: TRBD1
J gene: TRBJ1-1
V gene: TRBV29-1
CDR3 length: 13
CDR3 protein: CSVVEGAYTEAFF
CDR3 DNA: TGCAGCGTTGTCGAGGGGGCTTATACTGAAGCTTTCTTT

clone size: few
D gene: -
J gene: TRBJ1-4
V gene: TRBV7-9
CDR3 length: 15
CDR3 protein: CASSPGTGLKEKLFF
CDR3 DNA: TGTGCCAGCAGCCCGGGAACAGGGCTTAAGGAAAAACTGTTTTTT

clone size: many
D gene: -
J gene: TRBJ1-4
V gene: TRBV5-1
CDR3 length: 15
CDR3 protein: CASSLGDTGFEKLFF
CDR3 DNA: TGCGCCAGCAGCTTGGGGGACACGGGTTTCGAAAAACTGTTTTTT

clone size: few
D gene: TRBD2
J gene: TRBJ2-3
V gene: TRBV4-2
CDR3 length: 17
CDR3 protein: CASSQVGAAGGRDTQYF
CDR3 DNA: TGTGCCAGCAGCCAAGTCGGGGCAGCGGGGGGGCGGGATACGCAGTATTTT

clone size: -
D gene: -
J gene: TRBJ2-7
V gene: TRBV7-2
CDR3 length: 13
CDR3 protein: CASRRLGAYEQYF
CDR3 DNA: TGTGCCAGCAGAAGGTTAGGGGCCTACGAGCAGTACTTC

clone size: few
D gene: -
J gene: TRBJ2-5
V gene: TRBV3-1
CDR3 length: 15
CDR3 protein: CASSQDSGFKETQYF
CDR3 DNA: TGTGCCAGCAGCCAAGATTCAGGGTTTAAAGAGACCCAGTACTTC

clone size: -
D gene: TRBD1
J gene: TRBJ2-5
V gene: TRBV20-1
CDR3 length: 12
CDR3 protein: CSAYRGKETQYF
CDR3 DNA: TGCAGTGCCTACAGGGGAAAAGAGACCCAGTACTTC

clone size: many
D gene: -
J gene: TRBJ2-1
V gene: TRBV7-3
CDR3 length: 15
CDR3 protein: CASSSGGPAYNEQFF
CDR3 DNA: TGTGCCAGCAGCAGTGGGGGCCCGGCATACAATGAGCAGTTCTTC

clone size: many
D gene: -
J gene: TRBJ1-4
V gene: TRBV20-1
CDR3 length: 13
CDR3 protein: CSARHGVEQFEFF
CDR3 DNA: TGCAGTGCTAGACATGGAGTGGAACAGTTTGAGTTTTTT

clone size: many
D gene: -
J gene: TRBJ2-5
V gene: TRBV29-1
CDR3 length: 11
CDR3 protein: CSVRSQETQYF
CDR3 DNA: TGCAGCGTGCGAAGCCAAGAGACCCAGTACTTC

clone size: few
D gene: -
J gene: TRBJ1-2
V gene: TRBV20-1
CDR3 length: 15
CDR3 protein: CSAPRVETLGYGYTF
CDR3 DNA: TGCAGTGCCCCCCGGGTGGAGACCCTGGGGTATGGCTACACCTTC

clone size: many
D gene: -
J gene: TRBJ2-5
V gene: TRBV6-2/TRBV6-3
CDR3 length: 14
CDR3 protein: CASSYSGSSETQYF
CDR3 DNA: TGTGCCAGCAGTTATTCCGGGAGCTCAGAGACCCAGTACTTC

clone size: many
D gene: TRBD2
J gene: TRBJ2-1
V gene: TRBV2
CDR3 length: 13
CDR3 protein: CASSSVSGNEQFF
CDR3 DNA: TGTGCCAGCAGTTCCGTTAGCGGGAATGAGCAGTTCTTC